These T cell receptor beta chains were read from a single sample in a study of cytomegalovirus exposure and HLA in healthy donors. The data were produced by immunoSEQ multiplex PCR, yet TCRdb's version contains in-frame clones alone and is incomplete. Of 150,000 to 200,000 clones listed, about 85% are singletons. Sequencing was carried out using PBMCs. The receptors derive from a man aged 18 to 35 in good health and CMV-seropositive. Each CDR3 is given with its conserved first and last residue. A D gene is named only where the DNA matches it firmly. Clone size is not always given. Where it is, it says once, few, many or a class for expanded clones.

j_call d_call clone_size v_call cdr3_aa cdr3_nt
TRBJ1-2 TRBD1 few TRBV30 CAGPQGSGYGYTF TGTGCCGGTCCACAGGGGAGTGGGTATGGCTACACCTTC
TRBJ2-7 TRBD2 once TRBV27 CASSWAGLAHSYEQYF TGTGCCAGCAGTTGGGCGGGACTAGCGCACTCCTACGAGCAGTACTTC
TRBJ1-5 - - TRBV6-1 CASSEGVQPQHF TGTGCCAGCAGTGAGGGAGTTCAACCCCAGCATTTT
TRBJ1-1 - - TRBV9 CASSRMNTEAFF TGTGCCAGCAGCCGTATGAACACTGAAGCTTTCTTT
TRBJ1-3 TRBD1 - TRBV13 CASSFYRGGTIYF TGTGCCAGCAGCTTCTACAGGGGAGGCACCATATATTTT
TRBJ1-6 - once TRBV5-1 CASSLTGSIGSPLHF TGCGCCAGCAGCTTGACCGGGTCCATAGGTTCACCCCTCCACTTT
TRBJ1-5 TRBD1 - TRBV2 CASRAGQVVAPQHF TGTGCCAGCAGGGCGGGACAGGTTGTTGCGCCCCAGCATTTT
TRBJ1-2 TRBD1 once TRBV2 CASRVSGTGVLYGYTF TGTGCCAGCAGGGTCTCCGGGACAGGGGTCCTCTATGGCTACACCTTC
TRBJ2-1 TRBD2 - TRBV5-3 CARSLAVSGRGYNEQFF TGTGCCAGAAGCTTGGCAGTTAGCGGGAGGGGCTACAATGAGCAGTTCTTC
TRBJ2-5 - - TRBV2 CASSVLGGQETQYF TGTGCCAGCAGTGTTTTGGGGGGTCAAGAGACCCAGTACTTC
TRBJ1-5 - - TRBV6-1 CASSEHRPRGNQPQHF TGTGCCAGCAGTGAACACAGGCCAAGAGGCAATCAGCCCCAGCATTTT
TRBJ2-1 - - TRBV28 CASSPGVAVSYNEQFF TGTGCCAGCAGCCCCGGAGTGGCGGTGTCCTACAATGAGCAGTTCTTC
TRBJ2-7 TRBD1 few TRBV7-8 CASSLEGQGQFSYEQYF TGTGCCAGCAGCTTAGAGGGACAGGGGCAATTCTCCTACGAGCAGTACTTC
TRBJ2-3 TRBD1 - TRBV5-1 CASSPRTGGITDTQYF TGCGCCAGCAGCCCGCGGACAGGGGGTATCACAGATACGCAGTATTTT
TRBJ2-7 - once TRBV7-9 CASSLTSSEQYF TGTGCCAGCAGCTTAACAAGTTCCGAGCAGTACTTC
TRBJ2-7 - - TRBV28 CASSSPRQTYEQYF TGTGCCAGCAGTTCCCCGCGACAGACCTACGAGCAGTACTTC
TRBJ2-7 TRBD1 - TRBV30 CAWSRAGGRGEQYF TGTGCCTGGAGTAGGGCAGGGGGCCGGGGAGAGCAGTACTTC
TRBJ2-1 TRBD1 - TRBV7-3 CASSPIGDRGSNEQFF TGTGCCAGCAGCCCCATAGGGGACAGGGGATCCAATGAGCAGTTCTTC
TRBJ2-7 TRBD1 - TRBV30 CAWSGSPGQRSYEQYF TGTGCCTGGAGTGGGTCCCCGGGACAGCGATCCTACGAGCAGTACTTC
TRBJ2-7 TRBD1 - TRBV11-2 CASSFEDRTDSYEQYF TGTGCCAGCAGCTTTGAGGACAGGACCGACTCCTACGAGCAGTACTTC
TRBJ1-1 TRBD1 - TRBV5-1 CASSSGQTNTEAFF TGCGCCAGCAGCTCGGGACAGACGAACACTGAAGCTTTCTTT
TRBJ2-6 TRBD1 - TRBV12-5 CASGDTPDRGGPSGANVLTF TGTGCTAGTGGTGACACACCGGACAGGGGGGGGCCCTCTGGGGCCAACGTCCTGACTTTC
TRBJ2-7 TRBD1 - TRBV29-1 CSFPTDRASYEQYF TGCAGCTTCCCTACAGACAGGGCCTCCTACGAGCAGTACTTC
TRBJ2-1 TRBD1 - TRBV6-5 CASSPGTVTYNEQFF TGTGCCAGCAGTCCCGGGACAGTGACCTACAATGAGCAGTTCTTC
TRBJ2-7 TRBD2 - TRBV5-4 CASSLSGSGYEQYF TGTGCCAGCAGCTTGAGCGGGAGCGGGTACGAGCAGTACTTC
TRBJ1-5 - - TRBV19 CASSSGPQQPQHF TGTGCCAGTAGTAGCGGCCCCCAACAGCCCCAGCATTTT
TRBJ2-1 TRBD2 - TRBV7-3 CASSLRQGGDNEQFF TGTGCCAGCAGCTTAAGGCAGGGAGGGGACAATGAGCAGTTCTTC
TRBJ2-7 TRBD1 - TRBV5-1 CASSSKTGVDEQYF TGCGCCAGCAGCTCCAAGACAGGGGTTGACGAGCAGTACTTC
TRBJ2-7 TRBD2 - TRBV4-1 CASSQDMRGRADEQYF TGCGCCAGCAGCCAAGACATGAGAGGGAGGGCCGACGAGCAGTACTTC
TRBJ2-7 - once TRBV28 CASRTGSWTYYEQYF TGTGCCAGCAGAACAGGGTCATGGACCTACTACGAGCAGTACTTC
TRBJ2-2 - few TRBV4-1 CASSQASSFAGELFF TGCGCCAGCAGCCAAGCTAGTAGTTTTGCCGGGGAGCTGTTTTTT
TRBJ2-3 TRBD1 - TRBV27 CASSPNPDRVTTTDTQYF TGTGCCAGCAGTCCGAACCCGGACAGGGTAACTACCACAGATACGCAGTATTTT
TRBJ1-6 - - TRBV6-1 CASSELGGRNSPLHF TGTGCCAGCAGTGAACTAGGAGGGAGGAATTCACCCCTCCACTTT
TRBJ1-2 TRBD1 - TRBV28 CASSRDLRRDRDAGGYTF TGTGCCAGCAGCCGTGACCTTCGACGGGACAGGGACGCGGGGGGCTACACCTTC
TRBJ1-1 - - TRBV11-3 CASSLDLWNTEAFF TGTGCCAGCAGCTTAGATCTCTGGAACACTGAAGCTTTCTTT
TRBJ2-7 TRBD1 - TRBV7-9 CASSPSTGASSYEQYF TGTGCCAGCAGCCCGTCTACAGGGGCGAGCTCCTACGAGCAGTACTTC
TRBJ2-3 TRBD1 - TRBV6-5 CASSPGQGGTQYF TGTGCCAGCAGTCCGGGACAGGGCGGTACGCAGTATTTT
TRBJ1-3 - - TRBV5-4 CASSLAQGNTIYF TGTGCCAGCAGCTTGGCCCAGGGGAACACCATATATTTT
TRBJ1-1 - - TRBV2 CASRTQWNTEAFF TGTGCCAGCAGGACACAGTGGAACACTGAAGCTTTCTTT
TRBJ1-5 - - TRBV27 CASSSRGSQPQHF TGTGCCAGCAGTTCCAGGGGATCTCAGCCCCAGCATTTT
TRBJ2-7 - few TRBV4-2 CASSQDGGGYEQYF TGTGCCAGCAGCCAAGATGGAGGAGGCTACGAGCAGTACTTC
TRBJ1-4 - - TRBV27 CASQDATNEKLFF TGTGCCAGCCAGGATGCAACTAATGAAAAACTGTTTTTT